This T cell receptor (beta chain) came from a study of monozygotic twins with cystic fibrosis. For the study at large: With roughly 16 PCR cycles, barcoded libraries came from approximately 2.8 micrograms of fragmented DNA.

On this clone: Its antigen is as yet unknown.

Using immunoSEQ multiplex PCR, the repertoire was profiled, and TCRdb retains in-frame clones only, with some absent. The sample lists about 10,000 clones, 99% occurring once. Germline CDR1 SGDLS, CDR2 YYNGEE. This CDR3 comprises 14 residues. The germline V and J ends were trimmed by 4 bases and 3 bases, with 14 bases remaining between them. Findings and caveats of the study: V usage most resembled the co-twin in 13 of 16 pairs. Median Simpson clonality of 0.0095 suggested naive T cells predominated. Nucleotide-identical clonotype sharing was significantly higher within monozygotic CF twin pairs than between unrelated CF individuals.

Sequencing used blood. The clonotype originates from a man aged 18 to 30 with cystic fibrosis. This sequence joins TRBV9 and TRBJ2-7; perhaps TRBD1 as D (5 bases). The CDR3 nucleotides read TGTGCCAGCAGCTCCTCCTTAGACAGCTACGAGCAGTACTTC. Translation: CASSSSLDSYEQYF. The full variable domain, in which reference TRBV9 and TRBJ2-7 provide the parts outside the CDR3, is DSGVTQTPKHLITATGQRVTLRCSPRSGDLSVYWYQQSLDQGLQFLIQYYNGEERAKGNILERFSAQQFPDLHSELNLSSLELGDSALYFCASSSSLDSYEQYFGPGTRLTVT.